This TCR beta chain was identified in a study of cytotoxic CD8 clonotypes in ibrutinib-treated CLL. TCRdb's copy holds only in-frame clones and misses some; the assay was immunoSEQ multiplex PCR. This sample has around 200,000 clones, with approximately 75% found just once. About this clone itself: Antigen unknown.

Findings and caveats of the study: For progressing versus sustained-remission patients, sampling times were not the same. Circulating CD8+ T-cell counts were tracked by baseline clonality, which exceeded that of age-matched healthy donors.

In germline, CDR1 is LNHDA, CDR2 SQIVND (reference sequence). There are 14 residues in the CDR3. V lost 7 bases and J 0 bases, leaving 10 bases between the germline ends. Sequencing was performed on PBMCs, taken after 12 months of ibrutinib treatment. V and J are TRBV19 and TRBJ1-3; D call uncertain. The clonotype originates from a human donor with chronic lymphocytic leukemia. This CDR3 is CASTQPSSGNTIYF. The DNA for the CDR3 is TGTGCCAGTACCCAGCCTAGCTCTGGAAACACCATATATTTT.